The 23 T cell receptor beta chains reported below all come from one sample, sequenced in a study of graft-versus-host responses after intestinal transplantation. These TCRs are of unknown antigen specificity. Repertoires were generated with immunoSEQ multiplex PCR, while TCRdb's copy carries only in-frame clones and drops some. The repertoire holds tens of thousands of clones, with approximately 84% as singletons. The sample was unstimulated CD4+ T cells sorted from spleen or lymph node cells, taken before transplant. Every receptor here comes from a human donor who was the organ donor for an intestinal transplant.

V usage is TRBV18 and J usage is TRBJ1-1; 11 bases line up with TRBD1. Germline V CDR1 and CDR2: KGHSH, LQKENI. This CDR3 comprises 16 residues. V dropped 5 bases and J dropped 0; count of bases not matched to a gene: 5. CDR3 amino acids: CASSSGQGALNTEAFF. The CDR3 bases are TGTGCCAGCTCATCAGGACAGGGGGCGTTGAACACTGAAGCTTTCTTT.

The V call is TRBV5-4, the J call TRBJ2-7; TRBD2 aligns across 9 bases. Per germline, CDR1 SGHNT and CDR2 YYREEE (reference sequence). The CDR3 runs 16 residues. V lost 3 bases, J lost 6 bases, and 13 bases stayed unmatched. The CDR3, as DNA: TGTGCCAGCAGCTCCGCGAGGGCGGGGGGGCTCGGCGAGCAGTACGTC. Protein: CASSSARAGGLGEQYV.

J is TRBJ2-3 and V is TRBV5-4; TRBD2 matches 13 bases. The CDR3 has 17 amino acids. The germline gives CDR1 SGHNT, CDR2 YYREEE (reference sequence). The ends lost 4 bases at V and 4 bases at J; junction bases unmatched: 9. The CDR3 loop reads CASSRTSGGAGADTQYF. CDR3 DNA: TGTGCCAGCAGCAGAACTAGCGGGGGGGCTGGCGCAGATACGCAGTATTTT.

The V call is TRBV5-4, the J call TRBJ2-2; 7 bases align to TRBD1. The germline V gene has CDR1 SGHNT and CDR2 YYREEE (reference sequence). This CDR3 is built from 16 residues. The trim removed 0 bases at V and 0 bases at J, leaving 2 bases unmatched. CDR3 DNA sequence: TGTGCCAGCAGCTTGGGGGACAGCGCGAACACCGGGGAGCTGTTTTTT. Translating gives CASSLGDSANTGELFF.

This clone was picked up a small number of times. CDR3 DNA sequence: TGTGCCAGCAGTTACGGCAGGGTTGGAGAAAAACTGTTTTTT. It codes for CASSYGRVGEKLFF. The chain has TRBV6-5 and TRBJ1-4; weak D call: TRBD1 (5 bases). Germline CDR1 MNHEY, CDR2 SVGAGI. V was trimmed by 2 bases and J by 8 bases, leaving 12 bases between them. The CDR3 loop spans 14 amino acids.

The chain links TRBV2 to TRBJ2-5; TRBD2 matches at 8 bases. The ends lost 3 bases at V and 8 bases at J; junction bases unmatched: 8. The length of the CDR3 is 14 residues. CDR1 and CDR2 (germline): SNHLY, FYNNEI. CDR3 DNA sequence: TGTGCCAGCAGTGAGGGTAGCGGGGAGGGAACCCAGTACTTC. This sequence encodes CASSEGSGEGTQYF.

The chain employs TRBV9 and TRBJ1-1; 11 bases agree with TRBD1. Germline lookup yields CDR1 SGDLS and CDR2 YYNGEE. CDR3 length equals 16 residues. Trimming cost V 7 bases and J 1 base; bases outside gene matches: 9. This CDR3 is CASAGDRGFSNTEAFF. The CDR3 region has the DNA TGTGCCAGCGCCGGGGACAGGGGGTTTTCGAACACTGAAGCTTTCTTT.

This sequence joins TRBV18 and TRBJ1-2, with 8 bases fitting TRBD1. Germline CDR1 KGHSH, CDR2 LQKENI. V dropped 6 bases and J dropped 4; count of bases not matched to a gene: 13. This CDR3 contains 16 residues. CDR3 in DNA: TGTGCCAGCTCGCCAACGAACGGACAGGGCGGCTATGGCTACACCTTC. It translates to CASSPTNGQGGYGYTF.

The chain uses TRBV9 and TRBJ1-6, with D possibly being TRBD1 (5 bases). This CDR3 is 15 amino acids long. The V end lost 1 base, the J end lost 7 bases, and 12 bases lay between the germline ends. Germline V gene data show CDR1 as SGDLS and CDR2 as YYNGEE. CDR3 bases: TGTGCCAGCAGCGTAACCGCGGGGGGGAATTCACCCCTCCACTTT. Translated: CASSVTAGGNSPLHF.

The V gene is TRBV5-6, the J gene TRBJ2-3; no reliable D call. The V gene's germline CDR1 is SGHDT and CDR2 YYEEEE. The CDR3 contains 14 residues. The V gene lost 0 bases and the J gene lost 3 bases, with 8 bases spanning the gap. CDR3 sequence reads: CASSLAGPTDTQYF. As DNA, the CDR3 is TGTGCCAGCAGCTTGGCCGGTCCGACAGATACGCAGTATTTT.

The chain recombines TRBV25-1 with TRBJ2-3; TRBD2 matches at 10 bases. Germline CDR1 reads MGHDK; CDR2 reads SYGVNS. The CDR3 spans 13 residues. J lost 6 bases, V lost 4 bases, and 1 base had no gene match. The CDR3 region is CASSVLAGDTQYF. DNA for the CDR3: TGTGCCAGCAGTGTACTAGCGGGGGATACGCAGTATTTT.

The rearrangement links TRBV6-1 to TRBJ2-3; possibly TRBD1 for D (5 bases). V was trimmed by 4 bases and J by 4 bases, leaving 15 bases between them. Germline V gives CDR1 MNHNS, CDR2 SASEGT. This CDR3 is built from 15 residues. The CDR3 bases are TGTGCCAGCAGTGCGAACAGGTTGGGCGCAGATACGCAGTATTTT. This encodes CASSANRLGADTQYF.

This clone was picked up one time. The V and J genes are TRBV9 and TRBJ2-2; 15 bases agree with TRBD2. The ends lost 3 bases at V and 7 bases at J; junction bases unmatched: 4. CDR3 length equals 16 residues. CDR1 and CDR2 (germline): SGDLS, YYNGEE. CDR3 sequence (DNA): TGTGCCAGCAGCGCCGGACTAGCGGGGGGGAACGGGGAGCTGTTTTTT. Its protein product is CASSAGLAGGNGELFF.

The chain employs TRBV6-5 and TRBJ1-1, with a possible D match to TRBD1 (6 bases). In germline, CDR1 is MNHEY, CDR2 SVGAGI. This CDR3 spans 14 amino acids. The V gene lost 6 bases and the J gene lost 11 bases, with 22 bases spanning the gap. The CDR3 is CASSTIPLGATAFF. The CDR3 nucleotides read TGTGCCAGCAGCACTATACCACTGGGGGCTACGGCTTTCTTT.

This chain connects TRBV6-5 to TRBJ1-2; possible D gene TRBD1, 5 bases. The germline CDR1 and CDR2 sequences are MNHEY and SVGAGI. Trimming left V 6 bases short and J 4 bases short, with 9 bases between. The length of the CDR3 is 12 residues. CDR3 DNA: TGTGCCAGCAGCAGGGATACCTATGGCTACACCTTC. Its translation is CASSRDTYGYTF.

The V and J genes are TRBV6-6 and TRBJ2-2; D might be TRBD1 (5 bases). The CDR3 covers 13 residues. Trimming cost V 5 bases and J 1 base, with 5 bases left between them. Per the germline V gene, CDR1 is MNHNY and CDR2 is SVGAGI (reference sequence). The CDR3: CASSGQNTGELFF. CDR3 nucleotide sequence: TGTGCCAGCAGTGGACAGAACACCGGGGAGCTGTTTTTT.

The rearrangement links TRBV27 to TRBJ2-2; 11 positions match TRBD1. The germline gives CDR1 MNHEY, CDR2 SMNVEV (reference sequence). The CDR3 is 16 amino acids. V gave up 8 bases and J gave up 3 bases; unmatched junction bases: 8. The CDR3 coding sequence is TGTGCCAGCGCGTCTCGGGGACAGGGGGACACCGGGGAGCTGTTTTTT. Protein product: CASASRGQGDTGELFF.

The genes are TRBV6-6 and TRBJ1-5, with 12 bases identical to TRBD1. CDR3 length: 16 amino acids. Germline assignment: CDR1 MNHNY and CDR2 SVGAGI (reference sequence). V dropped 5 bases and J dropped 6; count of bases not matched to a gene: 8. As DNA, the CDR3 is TGTGCCAGCAGTGGAAGGGACAGGGGGCAGGGTCAGCCCCAGCATTTT. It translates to CASSGRDRGQGQPQHF.

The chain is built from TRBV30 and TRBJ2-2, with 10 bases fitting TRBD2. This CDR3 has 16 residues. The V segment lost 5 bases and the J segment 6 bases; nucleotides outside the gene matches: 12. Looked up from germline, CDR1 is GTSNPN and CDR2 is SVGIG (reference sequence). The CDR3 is CAWCSGGILWSGELFF. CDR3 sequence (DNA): TGTGCCTGGTGTAGCGGGGGGATCCTTTGGTCCGGGGAGCTGTTTTTT.

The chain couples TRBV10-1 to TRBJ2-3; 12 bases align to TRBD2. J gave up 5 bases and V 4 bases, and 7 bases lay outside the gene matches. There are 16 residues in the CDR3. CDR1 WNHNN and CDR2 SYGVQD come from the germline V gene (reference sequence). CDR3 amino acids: CASSGLLAGGGDTQYF. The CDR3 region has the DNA TGCGCCAGCAGTGGACTACTAGCGGGGGGAGGAGATACGCAGTATTTT.

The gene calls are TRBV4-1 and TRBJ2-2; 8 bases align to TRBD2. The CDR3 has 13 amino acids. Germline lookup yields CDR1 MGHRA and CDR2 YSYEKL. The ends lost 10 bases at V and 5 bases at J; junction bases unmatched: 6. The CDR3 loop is CATGGPGTGELFF. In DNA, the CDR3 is TGCGCCACGGGGGGGCCGGGGACCGGGGAGCTGTTTTTT.

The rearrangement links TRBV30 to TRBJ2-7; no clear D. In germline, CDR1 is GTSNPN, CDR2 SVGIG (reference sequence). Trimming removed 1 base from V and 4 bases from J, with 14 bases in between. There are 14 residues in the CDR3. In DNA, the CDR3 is TGTGCCTGGAGTGCCCGAGGTCCTGGGTACGAGCAGTACGTC. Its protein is CAWSARGPGYEQYV.

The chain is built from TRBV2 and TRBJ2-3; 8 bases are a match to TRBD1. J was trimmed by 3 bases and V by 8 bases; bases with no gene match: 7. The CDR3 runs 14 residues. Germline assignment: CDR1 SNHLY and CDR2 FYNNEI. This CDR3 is CASASQGATDTQYF. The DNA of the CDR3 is TGTGCCAGCGCGTCTCAGGGGGCTACAGATACGCAGTATTTT.